The clone carrying this TCR beta chain was counted a few times. The sample carries other DNA sequences with the same CDR3. The data are from a study of blood T cell repertoires in COVID-19. Study in general: Acute and convalescent COVID-19 specimens originated in the United States, Italy and Spain.

This table comes from immunoSEQ multiplex PCR, and its TCRdb copy is limited to in-frame clones, with some not included. This table holds approximately 280,000 clones, 70% to 90% found once. The sequence was collected from a woman aged 70-85 years with acute or convalescent COVID-19. The sequencing input was peripheral blood.

CDR3 nucleotide sequence: TGTGCCAGCAGCGTGACAGGGGGGTTCAACGAGCAGTACTTC. It codes for CASSVTGGFNEQYF. V and J are TRBV5-5 and TRBJ2-7; 9 nucleotides agree with TRBD1. The J segment lost 5 bases and the V segment lost 4 bases, leaving 7 bases of the junction unmatched. Germline V CDR1 and CDR2: SGHKS, YYEKEE (reference sequence). The length of the CDR3 is 14 residues.